This is a list of T cell receptor beta chains from one sample in a study of blood T cell repertoires in COVID-19. The assay was immunoSEQ multiplex PCR, and TCRdb's table has in-frame clones only and misses some. The repertoire holds about 180,000 clones, with under 85% as singletons. The sequencing sample was made of peripheral blood. The receptors here all came from a human donor in a cohort sampled during active COVID-19. Each CDR3 is given with its conserved first and last residue. D genes are given only for firm matches. The listing skips clone size in some rows; elsewhere it reads once, few, many or a size class.

J gene | V gene | clone size | D gene | CDR3 protein | CDR3 DNA
TRBJ2-3 | TRBV5-1 | . | TRBD2 | CASSLSGGEADTQYF | TGCGCCAGCAGCTTGTCTGGGGGGGAGGCAGATACGCAGTATTTT
TRBJ2-5 | TRBV19 | once | . | CASSIGPAFTGETQYF | TGTGCCAGTAGTATAGGTCCAGCGTTTACCGGGGAGACCCAGTACTTC
TRBJ1-3 | TRBV5-1 | . | TRBD1 | CASSSGTGIGGNTIYF | TGCGCCAGCAGTTCCGGGACAGGGATCGGTGGAAACACCATATATTTT
TRBJ1-1 | TRBV19 | . | . | CATVAGVGFEAFF | TGTGCCACGGTTGCGGGCGTGGGGTTTGAAGCTTTCTTT
TRBJ1-1 | TRBV5-8 | . | . | CASSLAGNTEAFF | TGTGCCAGCAGCTTGGCAGGGAACACTGAAGCTTTCTTT
TRBJ1-2 | TRBV6-6 | . | TRBD1 | CASSDWDRRGYGYTF | TGTGCCAGCAGTGACTGGGACAGGAGGGGCTATGGCTACACCTTC
TRBJ2-3 | TRBV29-1 | . | . | CSIAPGADTQYF | TGCAGCATCGCTCCGGGGGCAGATACGCAGTATTTT
TRBJ1-2 | TRBV12-5 | once | . | CASGPAGPAYGYTF | TGTGCTAGTGGGCCCGCAGGGCCTGCCTATGGCTACACCTTC
TRBJ2-7 | TRBV19 | . | TRBD2 | CASSIGSGGTYEQYF | TGTGCCAGTAGTATTGGTAGCGGGGGCACCTACGAGCAGTACTTC
TRBJ1-2 | TRBV4-1 | few | TRBD1 | CASSQVQGVRLGYTF | TGCGCCAGCAGCCAAGTACAGGGGGTCCGGCTCGGCTACACCTTC
TRBJ2-1 | TRBV7-3 | . | TRBD1 | CASSPTWDRVDEQFF | TGTGCCAGCAGCCCCACATGGGACAGGGTCGATGAGCAGTTCTTC
TRBJ1-1 | TRBV27 | once | TRBD1 | CASSRQGVEAFF | TGTGCCAGCAGTCGACAGGGTGTTGAAGCTTTCTTT
TRBJ1-1 | TRBV4-2 | . | TRBD1 | CASSQLTGMNTEAFF | TGTGCCAGCAGCCAACTGACAGGGATGAACACTGAAGCTTTCTTT
TRBJ2-7 | TRBV6-6 | . | TRBD2 | CASSYSGGDDAYEQYF | TGTGCCAGCAGTTACTCGGGGGGGGACGATGCCTACGAGCAGTACTTC
TRBJ1-2 | TRBV27 | . | . | CASSWIGSSGYGYTF | TGTGCCAGCTCGTGGATAGGTTCCTCGGGTTATGGCTACACCTTC
TRBJ2-7 | TRBV3-1/TRBV3-2 | . | TRBD1 | CASSLDRVSYEQYF | TGTGCCAGCAGTCTTGACAGGGTCTCCTACGAGCAGTACTTC
TRBJ1-6 | TRBV5-6 | . | . | CASSLDRGATSPLHF | TGTGCCAGCAGCTTGGACCGGGGAGCGACTTCACCCCTCCACTTT
TRBJ2-7 | TRBV5-4 | once | TRBD1 | CASSQGQGSSYEQYF | TGTGCCAGCAGCCAGGGACAGGGGAGCTCCTACGAGCAGTACTTC
TRBJ2-7 | TRBV12-5 | . | TRBD1 | CASGLAGQGYEQYF | TGTGCTAGTGGTCTGGCGGGACAGGGCTACGAGCAGTACTTC
TRBJ1-1 | TRBV5-1 | . | TRBD1 | CASSRGQGDTEAFF | TGCGCCAGCAGCAGGGGACAGGGGGACACTGAAGCTTTCTTT
TRBJ2-7 | TRBV3-1/TRBV3-2 | . | TRBD1 | CASSQGDRAHEQYF | TGTGCCAGCAGCCAAGGGGACAGGGCCCACGAGCAGTACTTC
TRBJ2-1 | TRBV27 | . | . | CASSLGGGHNEQFF | TGTGCCAGCAGCCTAGGCGGGGGCCACAATGAGCAGTTCTTC
TRBJ1-3 | TRBV30 | . | TRBD1 | CAWSVETGKGNTIYF | TGTGCCTGGAGTGTGGAGACAGGGAAGGGGAACACCATATATTTT
TRBJ1-2 | TRBV21-1 | . | . | CASSKVGGVTTF | TGTGCCAGCAGCAAAGTGGGAGGAGTCACCACCTTC
TRBJ2-1 | TRBV6-2/TRBV6-3 | . | . | CASSRGGPYNEQFF | TGTGCCAGCAGTAGGGGGGGGCCCTACAATGAGCAGTTCTTC
TRBJ2-7 | TRBV19 | . | . | CARQRGNGYEQYF | TGTGCCCGCCAGAGGGGGAACGGCTACGAGCAGTACTTC
TRBJ1-5 | TRBV27 | . | . | CASRSAGAGNQPQHF | TGTGCCAGCCGGTCGGCGGGGGCGGGGAATCAGCCCCAGCATTTT
TRBJ1-5 | TRBV4-1 | . | . | CASSLTQAPSQPQHF | TGCGCCAGCAGCCTTACCCAGGCCCCCTCTCAGCCCCAGCATTTT
TRBJ1-5 | TRBV5-6 | . | TRBD1 | CASSKMGTGNGYGNQPQHF | TGTGCCAGCAGCAAAATGGGGACAGGGAATGGTTATGGCAATCAGCCCCAGCATTTT
TRBJ1-1 | TRBV25-1 | . | . | CASSELRYTEAFF | TGTGCCAGCAGTGAACTCCGGTACACTGAAGCTTTCTTT
TRBJ1-2 | TRBV5-6 | once | . | CASSTGPRGGYGYTF | TGTGCCAGCAGCACGGGGCCCCGCGGGGGCTATGGCTACACCTTC
TRBJ1-1 | TRBV12-3/TRBV12-4 | . | . | CASSQGANTEAFF | TGTGCCAGCAGCCAAGGGGCCAACACTGAAGCTTTCTTT
TRBJ1-1 | TRBV3-1/TRBV3-2 | . | . | CASSPEGGDTEAFF | TGTGCCAGCAGCCCCGAGGGGGGGGACACTGAAGCTTTCTTT
TRBJ1-2 | TRBV6-5 | . | . | CASSYSRQNYGYTF | TGTGCCAGCAGTTACTCGAGACAGAACTATGGCTACACCTTC
TRBJ1-1 | TRBV15 | . | . | CATSRDWTSNTEAFF | TGTGCCACCAGCAGAGATTGGACTTCGAACACTGAAGCTTTCTTT
TRBJ1-2 | TRBV5-1 | . | . | CASSLGMTGGYTF | TGCGCCAGCAGCTTAGGGATGACAGGAGGCTACACCTTC
TRBJ2-7 | TRBV12-2 | . | . | CASRYYRGKYEQYF | TGTGCAAGTCGCTACTACAGGGGGAAATACGAGCAGTACTTC
TRBJ1-1 | TRBV15 | . | . | CATSSGQLSNEAFF | TGTGCCACCAGCTCAGGACAGCTTTCAAATGAAGCTTTCTTT
TRBJ2-1 | TRBV6-2/TRBV6-3 | . | . | CASSAVNEQFF | TGTGCCAGCAGTGCGGTAAATGAGCAGTTCTTC
TRBJ1-2 | TRBV13 | . | . | CASSLGAFRGYGYTF | TGTGCCAGCAGCTTAGGAGCATTTCGGGGATATGGCTACACCTTC
TRBJ2-1 | TRBV4-2 | . | . | CASSQVVRDNEQFF | TGTGCCAGCAGCCAAGTCGTCAGGGACAATGAGCAGTTCTTC
TRBJ1-5 | TRBV2 | few | . | CASNSISNQPQHF | TGTGCCAGCAATAGTATTAGCAATCAGCCCCAGCATTTT
TRBJ1-5 | TRBV13 | . | . | CASSQRGSNQPQHF | TGTGCCAGCAGCCAAAGAGGGAGCAATCAGCCCCAGCATTTT
TRBJ1-1 | TRBV20-1 | . | . | CSASFTGSEGAEAFF | TGCAGTGCTAGTTTCACAGGGAGTGAGGGGGCTGAAGCTTTCTTT
TRBJ1-2 | TRBV3-1/TRBV3-2 | . | TRBD1 | CASSQAGTGKRSGYGYTF | TGTGCCAGCAGCCAAGCCGGGACAGGGAAACGGTCAGGCTATGGCTACACCTTC
TRBJ1-2 | TRBV6-2/TRBV6-3 | . | . | CASSKEYGYTF | TGTGCCAGCAGTAAAGAGTATGGCTACACCTTC
TRBJ2-7 | TRBV10-3 | . | TRBD1 | CAISEAPGQADYEQYF | TGTGCCATCAGCGAGGCGCCGGGACAGGCGGACTACGAGCAGTACTTC
TRBJ2-7 | TRBV6-5 | . | TRBD1 | CASRTDREGYEQYF | TGTGCCAGCAGGACGGACAGGGAAGGATACGAGCAGTACTTC
TRBJ1-1 | TRBV29-1 | . | . | CSVKDTNTEAFF | TGCAGCGTTAAGGACACAAACACTGAAGCTTTCTTT
TRBJ1-1 | TRBV15 | . | . | CATSRGGTIGTGNTEAFF | TGTGCCACCAGCAGGGGGGGGACAATCGGGACGGGGAACACTGAAGCTTTCTTT
TRBJ1-4 | TRBV5-6 | once | . | CASSLAGQINEKLFF | TGTGCCAGCAGCTTGGCCGGACAAATTAATGAAAAACTGTTTTTT
TRBJ2-7 | TRBV7-6 | few | . | CASSLVEDSREQYF | TGTGCCAGCAGCTTAGTTGAGGATTCGCGGGAGCAGTACTTC
TRBJ2-7 | TRBV7-3 | . | . | CASSLSDSYEQYF | TGTGCCAGCAGCTTATCCGACAGCTACGAGCAGTACTTC
TRBJ2-7 | TRBV7-6 | . | TRBD1 | CASSRSGQGLHEQYF | TGTGCCAGCAGCCGGTCGGGACAGGGGCTCCACGAGCAGTACTTC
TRBJ2-7 | TRBV4-1 | . | . | CASSQDSRGREQYF | TGCGCCAGCAGCCAAGATTCCAGGGGAAGGGAGCAGTACTTC